The text below deals with one T cell receptor (beta chain). The germline V gene encodes CDR1 MNHEY and CDR2 SVGAGI. The CDR3 covers 15 residues. Losses at the gene ends were 5 bases for V and 9 bases for J; bases not matched to a gene: 11. This record belongs to a study of blood T cell repertoires in COVID-19. Overall study context: Some COVID-19 samples were acute and others convalescent; all came from the United States, Italy and Spain.

Generated by immunoSEQ multiplex PCR, the TCRdb table keeps only in-frame clones and is missing some. The sample has around 99,000 clones; approximately 82% are singletons. What was sequenced was peripheral blood. This receptor was identified in a woman over 75 with active or convalescent COVID-19. The V call is TRBV6-5, the J call TRBJ2-7; 12 bases line up with TRBD2. CDR3 coding DNA: TGTGCCAGCAGTATCTCAGGACTAGCGGGATTTGGGCAGTACTTC. It codes for CASSISGLAGFGQYF.